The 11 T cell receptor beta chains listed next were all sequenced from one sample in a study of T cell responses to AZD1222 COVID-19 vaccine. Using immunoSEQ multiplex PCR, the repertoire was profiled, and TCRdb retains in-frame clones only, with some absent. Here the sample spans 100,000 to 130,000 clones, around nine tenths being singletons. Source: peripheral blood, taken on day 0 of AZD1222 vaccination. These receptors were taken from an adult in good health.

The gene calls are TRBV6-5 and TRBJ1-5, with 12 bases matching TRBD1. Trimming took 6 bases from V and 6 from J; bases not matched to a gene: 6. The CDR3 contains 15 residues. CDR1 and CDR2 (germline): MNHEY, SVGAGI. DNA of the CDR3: TGTGCCAGCAGGCCCGGGACAGGGGGCGGTCAGCCCCAGCATTTT. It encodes CASRPGTGGGQPQHF.

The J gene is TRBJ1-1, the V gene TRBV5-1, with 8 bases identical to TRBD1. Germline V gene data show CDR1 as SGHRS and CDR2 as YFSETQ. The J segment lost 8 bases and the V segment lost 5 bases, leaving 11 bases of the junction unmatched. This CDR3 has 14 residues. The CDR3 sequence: CASRSSDRGGEAFF. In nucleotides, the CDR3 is TGCGCCAGCAGGTCCTCTGACAGGGGTGGCGAAGCTTTCTTT.

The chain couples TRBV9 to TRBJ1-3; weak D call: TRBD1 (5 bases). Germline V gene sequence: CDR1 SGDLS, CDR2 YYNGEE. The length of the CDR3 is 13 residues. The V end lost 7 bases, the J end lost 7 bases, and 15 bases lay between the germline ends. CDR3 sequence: CASGDSLRNTIYF. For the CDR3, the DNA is TGTGCCAGCGGGGACTCACTCCGTAACACCATATATTTT.

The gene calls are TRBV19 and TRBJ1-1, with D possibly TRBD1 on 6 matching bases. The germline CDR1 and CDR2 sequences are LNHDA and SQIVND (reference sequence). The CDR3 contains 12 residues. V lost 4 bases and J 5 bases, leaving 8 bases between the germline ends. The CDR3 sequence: CASSTGTTEAFF. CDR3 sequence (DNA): TGTGCCAGTAGTACCGGGACAACTGAAGCTTTCTTT.

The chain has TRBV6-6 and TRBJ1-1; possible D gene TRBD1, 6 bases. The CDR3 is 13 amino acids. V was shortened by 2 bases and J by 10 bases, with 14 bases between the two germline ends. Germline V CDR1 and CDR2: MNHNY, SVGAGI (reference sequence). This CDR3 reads CASSYPTGLGAFF. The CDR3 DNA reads TGTGCCAGCAGTTACCCTACAGGGCTGGGAGCTTTCTTT.

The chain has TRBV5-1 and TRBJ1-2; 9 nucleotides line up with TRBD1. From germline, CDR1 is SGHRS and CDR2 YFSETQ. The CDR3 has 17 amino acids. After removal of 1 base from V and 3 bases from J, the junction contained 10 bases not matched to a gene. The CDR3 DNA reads TGCGCCAGCAGCTTGATGGGACAGGGTGAAGCGGACTATGGCTACACCTTC. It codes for CASSLMGQGEADYGYTF.

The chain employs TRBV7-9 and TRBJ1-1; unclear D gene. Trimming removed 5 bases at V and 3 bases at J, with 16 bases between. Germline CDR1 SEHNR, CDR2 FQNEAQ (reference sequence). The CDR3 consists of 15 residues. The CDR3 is CASSRGLHHDTEAFF. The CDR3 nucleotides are TGTGCCAGCAGCCGGGGTCTTCACCACGACACTGAAGCTTTCTTT. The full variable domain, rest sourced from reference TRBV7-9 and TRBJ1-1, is DTGVSQNPRHKITKRGQNVTFRCDPISEHNRLYWYRQTLGQGPEFLTYFQNEAQLEKSRLLSDRFSAERPKGSFSTLEIQRTEQGDSAMYLCASSRGLHHDTEAFFGQGTRLTVV.

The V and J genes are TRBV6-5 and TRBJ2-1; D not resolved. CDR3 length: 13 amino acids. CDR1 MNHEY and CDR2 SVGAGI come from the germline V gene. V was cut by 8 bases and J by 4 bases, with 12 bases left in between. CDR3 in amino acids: CASPSSGYNEQFF. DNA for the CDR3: TGTGCCAGCCCTTCCTCCGGTTACAATGAGCAGTTCTTC.

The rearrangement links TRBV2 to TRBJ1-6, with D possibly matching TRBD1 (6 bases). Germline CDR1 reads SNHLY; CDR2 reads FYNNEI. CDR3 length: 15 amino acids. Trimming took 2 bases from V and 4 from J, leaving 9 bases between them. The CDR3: CASSEYRVYNSPLHF. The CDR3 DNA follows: TGTGCCAGCAGTGAATACAGGGTGTATAATTCACCCCTCCACTTT.

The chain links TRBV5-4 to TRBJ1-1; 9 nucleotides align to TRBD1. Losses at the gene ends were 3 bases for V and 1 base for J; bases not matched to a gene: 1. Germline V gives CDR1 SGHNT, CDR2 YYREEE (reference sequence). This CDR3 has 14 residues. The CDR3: CASSWGQGNTEAFF. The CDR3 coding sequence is TGTGCCAGCAGCTGGGGACAGGGGAACACTGAAGCTTTCTTT.

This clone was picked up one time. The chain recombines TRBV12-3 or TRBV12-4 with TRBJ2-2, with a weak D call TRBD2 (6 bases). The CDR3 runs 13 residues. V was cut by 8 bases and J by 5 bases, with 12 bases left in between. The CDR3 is CASHIGRTGELFF. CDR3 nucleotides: TGTGCCAGCCACATTGGGAGGACCGGGGAGCTGTTTTTT.